Listed below are T cell receptor beta chains from one sample, sequenced in a study of T-cell reconstitution after alpha-beta-depleted transplantation in children. TCRdb called the PCR reads again in MiXCR, with one record for every CDR3 protein. The sample yields hundreds of thousands of distinct CDR3 sequences, 10% to 15% seen once. The specimen was PBMCs, mostly from graft donor cells, collected 360 days after TCRalphabeta/CD19-depleted stem cell transplant. Receptors were obtained from a male patient younger than 18 who had a stem cell transplant for acute myeloid leukemia, so the T cells may come from the graft donor. Both conserved end residues are part of each CDR3.

v_call: TRBV25-1
cdr3_aa: CASSLNGLPFQETQYF

v_call: TRBV20-1
cdr3_aa: CSARWEIPYEQYF

v_call: TRBV6-5
cdr3_aa: CASSYSSTGGFTGELFF

v_call: TRBV14
cdr3_aa: CASSQAGGQNNEQFF

v_call: TRBV28
cdr3_aa: CASSPLLAGVGSPLHF

v_call: TRBV24-1
cdr3_aa: CATSDSKLAAFYNEQFF

v_call: TRBV28
cdr3_aa: CASSLSVQNTLAKNIQYF

v_call: TRBV15
cdr3_aa: CATSRAILTGRGVYGYTF

v_call: TRBV20-1
cdr3_aa: CSARDADRDRDDYEQYF

v_call: TRBV12-3/TRBV12-4
cdr3_aa: CASSNSGTSGRVSYNEQFF

v_call: TRBV4-2
cdr3_aa: CASSQDLELAGGQGLYEQYF

v_call: TRBV20-1
cdr3_aa: CSAPDLVSLLTQYF

v_call: TRBV2
cdr3_aa: CASLGQGGPSSYNEQFF

v_call: TRBV12-3/TRBV12-4
cdr3_aa: CASSLAALDIPYERYF

v_call: TRBV6-2/TRBV6-3
cdr3_aa: CASRQSGTLQHREQFF

v_call: TRBV20-1
cdr3_aa: CSARVGLTTDYEQYF

v_call: TRBV20-1
cdr3_aa: CSAGGIAASLTDTQYF

v_call: TRBV7-6
cdr3_aa: CASSLRPRVGRQGDNEQFF

v_call: TRBV20-1
cdr3_aa: CSASLLAGGDTQYF

v_call: TRBV29-1
cdr3_aa: CSVDGSSSGNTIYF

v_call: TRBV7-9
cdr3_aa: CASSLAGQSRNEQFF

v_call: TRBV20-1
cdr3_aa: CSASAPGGGSSYEQYF

v_call: TRBV27
cdr3_aa: CASSLSVAGGPLGEQYF

v_call: TRBV4-2
cdr3_aa: CASSQDLYSDSTDTQYF

v_call: TRBV25-1
cdr3_aa: CASGPGEAFF

v_call: TRBV29-1
cdr3_aa: CSVASRAAYEQYF

v_call: TRBV12-3/TRBV12-4
cdr3_aa: CASSPRGAGGTADTQYF

v_call: TRBV4-3
cdr3_aa: CASSLTRGQGYEQYF

v_call: TRBV3-1
cdr3_aa: CACSKQGARNQPQHF

v_call: TRBV28
cdr3_aa: CASSFTDRGPTYGYTF

v_call: TRBV6-2/TRBV6-3
cdr3_aa: CASSYRTEVTGELFF

v_call: TRBV28
cdr3_aa: CASSKDQPQHF

v_call: TRBV3-1
cdr3_aa: CASSQAPGLASTDTQYF

v_call: TRBV12-3/TRBV12-4
cdr3_aa: CASSLGRRQPQHF

v_call: TRBV29-1
cdr3_aa: CSVGGGPGNEKLFF

v_call: TRBV5-1
cdr3_aa: CASSLAWLAGALSSYNEQFF

v_call: TRBV7-3
cdr3_aa: CASSTLTGTGNSNEQFF

v_call: TRBV12-3/TRBV12-4
cdr3_aa: CASRVGGPTYEQYF

v_call: TRBV7-9
cdr3_aa: CASSGQVNEQFF

v_call: TRBV7-2
cdr3_aa: CASQFDGGTDTQYF

v_call: TRBV7-2
cdr3_aa: CASSYGTSGNNEQYF

v_call: TRBV6-2/TRBV6-3
cdr3_aa: CASSRTGTGWPEQYF

v_call: TRBV30
cdr3_aa: CAWSVGESSTDTQYF

v_call: TRBV4-3
cdr3_aa: CASSPRGGTTTGELFF